Each of the 18 T cell receptor beta chains below was sequenced from the same sample in a study of OX40 agonist ivuxolimab in advanced cancers. Repertoires were generated with immunoSEQ multiplex PCR, while TCRdb's copy carries only in-frame clones and drops some. This sample has about 35,000 clones; about 90% occur once, and the top ten carry 30% to 35%. The sequences come from CD4+ or CD8+ T cells sorted from blood, collected in a trial of the OX40 agonist ivuxolimab. These receptors came from an adult with an advanced solid tumor such as melanoma, head and neck, liver or kidney cancer.

The chain recombines TRBV11-2 with TRBJ2-1; perhaps TRBD2 as D (6 bases). The CDR3 covers 14 residues. The V end was cut by 3 bases, the J end by 4 bases, with 10 bases between. The germline V gene has CDR1 SGHAT and CDR2 FQNNGV. CDR3 sequence (DNA): TGTGCCAGCAGCTTCGGGACTCAATACAATGAGCAGTTCTTC. This sequence encodes CASSFGTQYNEQFF. Full variable domain (remainder filled in from reference TRBV11-2 and TRBJ2-1): EAGVAQSPRYKIIEKRQSVAFWCNPISGHATLYWYQQILGQGPKLLIQFQNNGVVDDSQLPKDRFSAERLKGVDSTLKIQPAKLEDSAVYLCASSFGTQYNEQFFGPGTRLTVL.

CDR3 nucleotides: TGTGCCAGCAGCTTAGGGCGCGAGCAGTACTTC. Translating it yields CASSLGREQYF. This chain uses TRBV7-9 with TRBJ2-7; D is unresolved. The CDR3 is 11 residues long. The V end was cut by 1 base, the J end by 6 bases, with 4 bases between. Germline CDR1 SEHNR, CDR2 FQNEAQ (reference sequence).

This chain joins TRBV6-4 and TRBJ2-1; 8 nucleotides line up with TRBD2. V lost 3 bases and J lost 8; bases outside the gene matches: 9. The CDR3 covers 15 residues. In germline, CDR1 is MRHNA, CDR2 SNTAGT. The CDR3 loop reads CASSDAPSGWDEQFF. In DNA, the CDR3 is TGTGCCAGCAGTGATGCCCCTAGCGGGTGGGATGAGCAGTTCTTC.

The chain employs TRBV6-6 and TRBJ2-5; possibly TRBD2 for D (5 bases). The V end lost 3 bases, the J end lost 0 bases, and 11 bases lay between the germline ends. The germline CDR1 and CDR2 sequences are MNHNY and SVGAGI (reference sequence). The CDR3 covers 15 residues. Written as DNA, the CDR3 is TGTGCCAGCAGTTATGTCGGCGGGTACCAAGAGACCCAGTACTTC. This codes for CASSYVGGYQETQYF.

This clone was detected a few times. V is TRBV6-5 and J is TRBJ2-1; TRBD1 matches at 7 bases. Germline V gene sequence: CDR1 MNHEY, CDR2 SVGAGI. This CDR3 is 14 amino acids long. Unmatched junction bases numbered 6, after V lost 6 bases and J lost 4 bases. The CDR3 nucleotides read TGTGCCAGCAGAACGGGACAGATTTACAATGAGCAGTTCTTC. Translated: CASRTGQIYNEQFF.

The rearrangement joins TRBV27 to TRBJ1-1, with D maybe TRBD1 (5 bases). Germline CDR1 reads MNHEY; CDR2 reads SMNVEV (reference sequence). V was pared by 2 bases and J by 3 bases, with 10 bases between. This CDR3 comprises 14 residues. CDR3 sequence (DNA): TGTGCCAGCAGTTTAGTGGGGGGGGACACTGAAGCTTTCTTT. Its translation is CASSLVGGDTEAFF.

The chain is built from TRBV14 and TRBJ2-1, with D possibly TRBD1 on 5 matching bases. V lost 0 bases, J lost 10 bases, and 16 bases lay in between. The CDR3 has 15 amino acids. Germline CDR1 SGHDN, CDR2 FVKESK. CDR3 DNA sequence: TGTGCCAGCAGCCAAGATGGTGGAAGGACACCGGAGCAGTTCTTC. Encoded protein: CASSQDGGRTPEQFF.

The chain uses TRBV28 and TRBJ2-7; TRBD2 might be the D (5 bases). V was trimmed by 5 bases and J by 0 bases, leaving 11 bases between them. The V gene's germline CDR1 is MDHEN and CDR2 SYDVKM. This CDR3 is built from 14 residues. CDR3: CASSIGLSSYEQYF. The CDR3 nucleotides read TGTGCCAGCAGTATCGGACTGAGCTCCTACGAGCAGTACTTC.

J is TRBJ1-4 and V is TRBV10-3; 7 nucleotides agree with TRBD1. This CDR3 comprises 13 residues. Unmatched junction bases numbered 2, after V lost 4 bases and J lost 6 bases. Germline-derived CDR1 and CDR2 are ENHRY and SYGVKD. The CDR3 nucleotides read TGTGCCATCAGTGCAGGGGGAGATGAAAAACTGTTTTTT. Translated, it gives CAISAGGDEKLFF.

The chain has TRBV9 and TRBJ2-3; 7 bases map to TRBD2. The length of the CDR3 is 16 residues. CDR1 and CDR2 (germline): SGDLS, YYNGEE. V shed 3 bases, J shed 0 bases, and the junction held 7 bases outside the gene matches. CDR3 nucleotide sequence: TGTGCCAGCAGCGCCGGAGCGGGAACTAGCACAGATACGCAGTATTTT. It specifies CASSAGAGTSTDTQYF.

This clone came up once. This chain uses TRBV13 with TRBJ2-1; possible D gene TRBD2, 6 bases. V dropped 0 bases and J dropped 0 bases, with 12 bases sitting between them. In germline, CDR1 is PRHDT, CDR2 FYEKMQ (reference sequence). The CDR3 is made up of 17 amino acids. CDR3 nucleotide sequence: TGTGCCAGCAGCTTAGGTGAGGGCGGGAACTCCTACAATGAGCAGTTCTTC. Translated, it gives CASSLGEGGNSYNEQFF. The variable domain in full, completed from reference TRBV13 and TRBJ2-1, reads AAGVIQSPRHLIKEKRETATLKCYPIPRHDTVYWYQQGPGQDPQFLISFYEKMQSDKGSIPDRFSAQQFSDYHSELNMSSLELGDSALYFCASSLGEGGNSYNEQFFGPGTRLTVL.

In DNA, the CDR3 is TGTGCCAGCAGCTTAGCGCTAATGACTAGCCTTACCTACAATGAGCAGTTCTTC. Translated: CASSLALMTSLTYNEQFF. The chain carries TRBV7-8 and TRBJ2-1; 7 nucleotides align to TRBD2. Germline CDR1 reads SGHVS; CDR2 reads FQNEAQ. This CDR3 is 18 amino acids long. The J segment lost 2 bases and the V segment lost 0 bases, leaving 10 bases of the junction unmatched.

J is TRBJ2-3 and V is TRBV9; D is undetermined. This CDR3 comprises 14 residues. From germline, CDR1 is SGDLS and CDR2 YYNGEE. The germline V and J ends were trimmed by 0 bases and 2 bases, with 7 bases remaining between them. The CDR3 region has the DNA TGTGCCAGCAGCGTAGGGCGGCACACAGATACGCAGTATTTT. It translates to CASSVGRHTDTQYF. The variable domain in full, with the rest retrieved from reference TRBV9 and TRBJ2-3, is DSGVTQTPKHLITATGQRVTLRCSPRSGDLSVYWYQQSLDQGLQFLIQYYNGEERAKGNILERFSAQQFPDLHSELNLSSLELGDSALYFCASSVGRHTDTQYFGPGTRLTVL.

The chain combines TRBV28 with TRBJ1-2, with 9 bases aligning to TRBD1. The germline V gene encodes CDR1 MDHEN and CDR2 SYDVKM. CDR3 size: 14 residues. The V segment lost 1 base and the J segment 6 bases; nucleotides outside the gene matches: 3. The CDR3 protein is CASSLLQGADGYTF. DNA for the CDR3: TGTGCCAGCAGTTTATTACAGGGGGCAGATGGCTACACCTTC.

The chain links TRBV28 to TRBJ2-5; TRBD1 matches 7 bases. Germline-derived CDR1 and CDR2 are MDHEN and SYDVKM. This CDR3 has 18 amino acids. The junction had 17 bases not matched to a gene; V was cut back by 5 bases and J by 2 bases. CDR3 in amino acids: CASSSLGRHRDRQETQYF. CDR3 DNA: TGTGCCAGCAGTAGTCTAGGCCGACACCGGGACAGACAAGAGACCCAGTACTTC.

The CDR3 coding sequence is TGTGCCAGCAGCTCTCTTCTTCTCCGGGGACAGGAGGAGCTGTTTTTT. This encodes CASSSLLLRGQEELFF. The chain uses TRBV11-2 and TRBJ2-2, with 8 bases matching TRBD1. J was trimmed by 10 bases and V by 4 bases; bases with no gene match: 14. Germline V CDR1 and CDR2: SGHAT, FQNNGV. This CDR3 comprises 16 residues.

This clone was seen more than once but under ten times. J is TRBJ2-5 and V is TRBV7-9; 10 bases are shared with TRBD2. V lost 5 bases, J lost 4 bases, and 7 bases stayed unmatched. From germline, CDR1 is SEHNR and CDR2 FQNEAQ (reference sequence). CDR3 length: 15 amino acids. The CDR3 DNA is TGTGCCAGCAGCCCGCCGGGACTAGCGTCAGAGACCCAGTACTTC. It codes for CASSPPGLASETQYF.

The V and J genes are TRBV7-6 and TRBJ2-2; 8 positions agree with TRBD1. CDR3 length equals 15 residues. Looked up from germline, CDR1 is SGHVS and CDR2 is FNYEAQ. V was pared by 5 bases and J by 1 base, with 3 bases of the junction left unmatched. CDR3 loop: CASSPGQGNTGELFF. The CDR3 DNA follows: TGTGCCAGCAGCCCCGGACAGGGGAACACCGGGGAGCTGTTTTTT.